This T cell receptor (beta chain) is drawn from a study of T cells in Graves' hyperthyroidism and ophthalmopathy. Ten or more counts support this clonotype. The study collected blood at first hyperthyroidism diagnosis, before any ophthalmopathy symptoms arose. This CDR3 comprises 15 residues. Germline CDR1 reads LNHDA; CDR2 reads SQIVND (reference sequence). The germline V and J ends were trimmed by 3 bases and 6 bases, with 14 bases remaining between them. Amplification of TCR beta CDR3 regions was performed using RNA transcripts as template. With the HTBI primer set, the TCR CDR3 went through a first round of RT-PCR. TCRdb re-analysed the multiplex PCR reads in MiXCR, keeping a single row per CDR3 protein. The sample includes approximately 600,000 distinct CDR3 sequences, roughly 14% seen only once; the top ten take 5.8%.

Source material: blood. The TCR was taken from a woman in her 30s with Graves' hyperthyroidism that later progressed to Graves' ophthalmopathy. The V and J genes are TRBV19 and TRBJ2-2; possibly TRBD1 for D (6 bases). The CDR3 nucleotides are TGTGCCAGTAGTATGGTCGACGCAGGGGCCGGGGAGCTGTTTTTT. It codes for CASSMVDAGAGELFF.